These 6 T cell receptor beta chains originate from one sample sequenced in a study of chemoradiotherapy in HPV16-positive cancers. Libraries were prepared by immunoSEQ multiplex PCR; TCRdb keeps only in-frame clonotypes and omits some of them. This table has 9,500 to 15,000 clones, approximately 86% appearing once. The sequencing here drew on blood, taken from a patient who underwent chemoradiotherapy. Every receptor here comes from a human donor with HPV-associated anogenital cancer.

The V call is TRBV19, the J call TRBJ1-2; D possibly corresponds to TRBD1 (6 bases). CDR3 length equals 15 residues. V lost 6 bases and J 2 bases, leaving 16 bases between the germline ends. CDR1 and CDR2 (germline): LNHDA, SQIVND (reference sequence). CDR3: CASSPHRGPNYGYTF. Here the CDR3 DNA reads TGTGCCAGTAGCCCCCACCGGGGGCCGAACTATGGCTACACCTTC. The whole variable domain, remainder taken from reference TRBV19 and TRBJ1-2, is DGGITQSPKYLFRKEGQNVTLSCEQNLNHDAMYWYRQDPGQGLRLIYYSQIVNDFQKGDIAEGYSVSREKKESFPLTVTSAQKNPTAFYLCASSPHRGPNYGYTFGSGTRLTVV.

This sequence joins TRBV11-2 and TRBJ2-3; D gene unclear. Germline lookup yields CDR1 SGHAT and CDR2 FQNNGV. CDR3 size: 12 residues. The ends were cut back, 2 bases at V and 5 bases at J, with 5 bases in the middle. The CDR3 here is CASSLYGDTQYF. The CDR3 DNA reads as TGTGCCAGCAGCTTATATGGAGATACGCAGTATTTT.

This rearrangement joins TRBV7-3 to TRBJ2-3, with D possibly TRBD2 on 6 matching bases. Germline assignment: CDR1 SGHTA and CDR2 FQGTGA. V was shortened by 7 bases and J by 2 bases, with 13 bases between the two germline ends. CDR3 length equals 14 residues. The CDR3 spells CASTSGLDTDTQYF. CDR3 sequence (DNA): TGTGCCAGCACTTCGGGACTTGACACAGATACGCAGTATTTT.

The V and J genes are TRBV18 and TRBJ1-5; the D gene is possibly TRBD1 (6 bases). Germline-derived CDR1 and CDR2 are KGHSH and LQKENI. This CDR3 comprises 14 residues. Trimming took 7 bases from V and 3 from J, leaving 13 bases between them. The CDR3 DNA sequence: TGTGCCAGCTGGGCGGGGGGGCACAATCAGCCCCAGCATTTT. It yields the protein CASWAGGHNQPQHF.

This chain connects TRBV13 to TRBJ2-5; no clear D gene. V was trimmed by 2 bases and J by 4 bases, leaving 2 bases between them. The CDR3 runs 11 residues. Germline lookup yields CDR1 PRHDT and CDR2 FYEKMQ (reference sequence). CDR3 DNA sequence: TGTGCCAGCAGCTTAAGAGAGACCCAGTACTTC. Protein product: CASSLRETQYF.

The rearrangement uses TRBV19 and TRBJ2-7; D is possibly TRBD1 (5 bases). Germline loops: CDR1 LNHDA, CDR2 SQIVND (reference sequence). Trimming cost V 1 base and J 0 bases, with 10 bases left between them. The CDR3 has 15 residues. The CDR3 DNA follows: TGTGCCAGTAGTATAGTCATCGACAGCTCCTACGAGCAGTACTTC. This sequence encodes CASSIVIDSSYEQYF.